Listed below are T cell receptor beta chains from one sample, sequenced in a study of regulatory T cells in long-lasting Graves disease. TCRdb processed the multiplex PCR reads anew with MiXCR; each CDR3 protein has one entry. Of roughly 560,000 distinct CDR3 sequences listed, 12% were seen once; the top ten hold 8.9%. This sample also appeared in a second study, on T cells in Graves' hyperthyroidism and ophthalmopathy.

Sample: peripheral blood mononuclear cells (PBMCs), taken at new diagnosis, from a patient treated with antithyroid drugs. Every receptor here comes from a woman in her thirties with Graves disease. CDR3s include the opening cysteine and the closing phenylalanine or tryptophan.

TRBV12-5	TRBJ2-1	CASGTGPRNEQFF
TRBV19	TRBJ2-2	CASRTANTGELFF
TRBV28	TRBJ2-7	CASSLGSGLLYEQYF
TRBV12-3/TRBV12-4	TRBJ1-4	CASSSGGGRTNEKLFF
TRBV4-1	.	CASSHSGDAEQFF
TRBV18	TRBJ1-1	CASSHQTGLNTEAFF
TRBV20-1	TRBJ2-5	CSTSGRGTTQYF
TRBV7-8	TRBJ2-5	CASSFQDRAGETQYF
TRBV7-9	TRBJ1-2	CASSPNWQGNYGYTF
TRBV12-3/TRBV12-4	TRBJ2-1	CASSLWLRGNEQFF
TRBV20-1	.	CSARGLAGEAQYF
TRBV6-1	TRBJ2-7	CASSEAIWVVAQDNSYEQYF
TRBV20-1	TRBJ2-7	CSTGGLAATYEQYF
TRBV28	TRBJ1-5	CASSFSDGLRPQHF
TRBV18	TRBJ2-1	CASSPRRTGPPIDEQFF
TRBV27	.	CASSISGGAIYEQYF
TRBV11-2	TRBJ1-5	CASSPGGGRGHSQPQHF
TRBV2	TRBJ2-1	CASIGWRERYNEQFF
TRBV28	TRBJ1-2	CASTNGPNYGYTF
TRBV5-5	TRBJ2-7	CASSGGGTSVTYEQYF
TRBV2	TRBJ2-1	CASSDEKSSYNEQFF
TRBV7-9	TRBJ2-7	CASKLAGEQYF
TRBV10-2	TRBJ2-3	CASSESGRLRTDTQYF
TRBV6-5	TRBJ2-1	CASSYSMSRSARDNEQFF
TRBV29-1	TRBJ1-3	CSVERWDKPGNTIYF
TRBV28	TRBJ1-1	CASSFENTEAFF
TRBV19	TRBJ2-7	CASSMVWTQRRSYEQYF
TRBV20-1	TRBJ2-3	CSARGSGRRYTQYF
TRBV6-2/TRBV6-3	TRBJ2-5	CASSSTISGYQETQYF
TRBV2	TRBJ2-1	CASSERGGSARYEQFF
TRBV20-1	TRBJ2-3	CSARDEILGIKSMDTQYF
TRBV25-1	TRBJ2-1	CASSESAPYNEQFF
TRBV14	TRBJ2-1	CASSQDVLLAREQFF
TRBV4-2	TRBJ2-2	CASSQDLLGSAAGELFF